This T cell receptor beta chain was documented in a study of CD8+ T cells in alopecia areata. V shed 0 bases and J shed 3 bases, with 7 bases lying between them. The CDR3 covers 14 residues. The V gene's germline CDR1 is SGHDN and CDR2 FVKESK. Concerning this clone: Antigen: not known.

Specified treatment: oral pan-JAK inhibitor, 5-10 mg twice daily. Study findings and constraints: In scalp and blood, many expanded lesional clones persisted during tofacitinib.

RNA extraction was followed by reverse transcription into cDNA, which acted as the sequencing template. Method: immunoSEQ multiplex PCR; TCRdb's copy keeps in-frame clones and lacks some. The data hold 100,000 to 140,000 clones, with 84% observed a single time. The sequence was obtained from a human donor with alopecia areata. The chain couples TRBV14 to TRBJ2-3; D call uncertain. The sample in question was CD8+ T cells sorted from blood, obtained at week 24, from a patient treated with tofacitinib. In DNA form, the CDR3 reads TGTGCCAGCAGCCAAGAGGCCCGTACAGATACGCAGTATTTT. This codes for CASSQEARTDTQYF.